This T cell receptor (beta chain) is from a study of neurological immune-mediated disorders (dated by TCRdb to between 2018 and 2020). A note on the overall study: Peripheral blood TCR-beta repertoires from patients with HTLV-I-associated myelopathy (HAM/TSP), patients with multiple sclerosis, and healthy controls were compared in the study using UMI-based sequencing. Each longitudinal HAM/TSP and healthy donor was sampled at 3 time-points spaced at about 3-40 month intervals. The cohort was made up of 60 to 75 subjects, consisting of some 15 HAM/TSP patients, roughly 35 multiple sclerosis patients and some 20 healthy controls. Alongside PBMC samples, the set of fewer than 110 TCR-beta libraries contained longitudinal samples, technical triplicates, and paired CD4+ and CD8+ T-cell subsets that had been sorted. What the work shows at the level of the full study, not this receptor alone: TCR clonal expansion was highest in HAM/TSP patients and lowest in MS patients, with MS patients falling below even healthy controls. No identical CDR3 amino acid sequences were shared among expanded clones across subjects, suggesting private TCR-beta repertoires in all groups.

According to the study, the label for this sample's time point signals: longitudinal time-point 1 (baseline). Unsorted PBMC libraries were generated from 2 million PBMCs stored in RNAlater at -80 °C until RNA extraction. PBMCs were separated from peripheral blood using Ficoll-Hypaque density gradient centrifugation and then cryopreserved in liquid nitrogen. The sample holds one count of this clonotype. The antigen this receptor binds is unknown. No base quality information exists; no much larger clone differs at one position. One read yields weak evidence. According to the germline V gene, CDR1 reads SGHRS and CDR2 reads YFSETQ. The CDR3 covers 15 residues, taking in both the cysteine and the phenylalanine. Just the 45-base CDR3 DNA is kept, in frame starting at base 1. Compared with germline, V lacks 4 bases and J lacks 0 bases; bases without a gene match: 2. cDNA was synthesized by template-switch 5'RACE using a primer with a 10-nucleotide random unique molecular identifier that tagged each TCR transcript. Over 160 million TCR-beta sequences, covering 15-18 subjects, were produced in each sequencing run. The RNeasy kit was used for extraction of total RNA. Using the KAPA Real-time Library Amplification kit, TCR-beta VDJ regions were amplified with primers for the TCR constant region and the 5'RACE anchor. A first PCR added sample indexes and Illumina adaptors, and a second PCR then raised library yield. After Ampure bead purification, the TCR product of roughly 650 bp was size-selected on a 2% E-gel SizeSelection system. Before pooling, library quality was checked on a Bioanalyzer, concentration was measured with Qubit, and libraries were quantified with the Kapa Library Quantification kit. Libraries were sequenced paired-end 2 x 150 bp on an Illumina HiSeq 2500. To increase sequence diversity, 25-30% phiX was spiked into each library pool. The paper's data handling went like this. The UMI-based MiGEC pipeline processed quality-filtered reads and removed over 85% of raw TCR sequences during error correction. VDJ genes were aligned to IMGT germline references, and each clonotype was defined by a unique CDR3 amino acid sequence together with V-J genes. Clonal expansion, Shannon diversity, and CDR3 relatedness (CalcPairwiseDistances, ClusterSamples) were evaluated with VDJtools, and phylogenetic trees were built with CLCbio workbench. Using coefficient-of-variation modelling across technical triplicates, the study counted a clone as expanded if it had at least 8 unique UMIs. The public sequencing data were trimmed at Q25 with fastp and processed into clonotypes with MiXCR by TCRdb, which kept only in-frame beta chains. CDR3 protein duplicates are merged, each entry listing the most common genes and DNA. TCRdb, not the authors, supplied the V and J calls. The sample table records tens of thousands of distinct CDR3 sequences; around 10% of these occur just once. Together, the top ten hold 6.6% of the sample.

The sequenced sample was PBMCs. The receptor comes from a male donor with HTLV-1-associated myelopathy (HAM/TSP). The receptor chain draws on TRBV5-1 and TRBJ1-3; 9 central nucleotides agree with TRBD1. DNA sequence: TGCGCCAGCAGCGCGGGACAGGGCTCTGGAAACACCATATATTTT. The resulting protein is CASSAGQGSGNTIYF.